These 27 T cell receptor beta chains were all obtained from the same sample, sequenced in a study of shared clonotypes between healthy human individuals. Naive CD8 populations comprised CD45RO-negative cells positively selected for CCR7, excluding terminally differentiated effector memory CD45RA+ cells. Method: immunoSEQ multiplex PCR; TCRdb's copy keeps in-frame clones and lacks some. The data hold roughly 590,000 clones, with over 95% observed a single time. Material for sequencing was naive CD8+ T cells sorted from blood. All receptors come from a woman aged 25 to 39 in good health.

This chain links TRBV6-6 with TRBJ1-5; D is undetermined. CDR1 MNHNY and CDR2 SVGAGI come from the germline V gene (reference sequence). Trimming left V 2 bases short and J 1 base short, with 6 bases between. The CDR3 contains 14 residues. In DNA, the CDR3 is TGTGCCAGCAGTTACGAAGGAAGCAATCAGCCCCAGCATTTT. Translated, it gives CASSYEGSNQPQHF.

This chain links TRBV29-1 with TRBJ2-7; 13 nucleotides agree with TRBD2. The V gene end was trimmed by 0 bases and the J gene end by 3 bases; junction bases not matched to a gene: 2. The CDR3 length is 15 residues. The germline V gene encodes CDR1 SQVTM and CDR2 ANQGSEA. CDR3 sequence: CSVEEGTSGDYEQYF. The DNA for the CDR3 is TGCAGCGTTGAAGAAGGGACTAGCGGGGACTACGAGCAGTACTTC.

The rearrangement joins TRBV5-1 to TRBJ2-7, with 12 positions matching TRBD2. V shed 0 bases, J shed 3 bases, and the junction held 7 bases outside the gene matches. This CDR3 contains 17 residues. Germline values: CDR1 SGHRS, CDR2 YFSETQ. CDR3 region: CASSLGTSGITVYEQYF. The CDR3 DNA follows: TGCGCCAGCAGCTTGGGGACTAGCGGGATAACCGTCTACGAGCAGTACTTC. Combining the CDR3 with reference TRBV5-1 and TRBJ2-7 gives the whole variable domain KAGVTQTPRYLIKTRGQQVTLSCSPISGHRSVSWYQQTPGQGLQFLFEYFSETQRNKGNFPGRFSGRQFSNSRSEMNVSTLELGDSALYLCASSLGTSGITVYEQYFGPGTRLTVT.

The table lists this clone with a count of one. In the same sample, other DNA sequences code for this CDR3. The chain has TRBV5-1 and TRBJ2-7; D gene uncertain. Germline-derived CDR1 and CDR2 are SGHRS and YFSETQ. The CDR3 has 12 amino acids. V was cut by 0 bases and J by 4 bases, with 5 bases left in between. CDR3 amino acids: CASSLGDYEQYF. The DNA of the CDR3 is TGCGCCAGCAGCTTGGGCGATTACGAGCAGTACTTC.

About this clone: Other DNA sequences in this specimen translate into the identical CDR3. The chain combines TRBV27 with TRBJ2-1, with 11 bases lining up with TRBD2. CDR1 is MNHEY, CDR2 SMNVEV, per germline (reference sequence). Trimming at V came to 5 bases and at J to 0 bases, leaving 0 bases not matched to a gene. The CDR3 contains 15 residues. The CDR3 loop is CASSLAGGSYNEQFF. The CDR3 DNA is TGTGCCAGCAGTCTAGCGGGAGGCTCCTACAATGAGCAGTTCTTC.

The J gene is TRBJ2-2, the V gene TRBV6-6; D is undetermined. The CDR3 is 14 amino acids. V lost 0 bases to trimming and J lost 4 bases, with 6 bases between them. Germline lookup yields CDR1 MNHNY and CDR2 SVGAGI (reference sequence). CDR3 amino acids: CASSYSSGTGELFF. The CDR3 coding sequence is TGTGCCAGCAGTTACTCGAGTGGCACCGGGGAGCTGTTTTTT.

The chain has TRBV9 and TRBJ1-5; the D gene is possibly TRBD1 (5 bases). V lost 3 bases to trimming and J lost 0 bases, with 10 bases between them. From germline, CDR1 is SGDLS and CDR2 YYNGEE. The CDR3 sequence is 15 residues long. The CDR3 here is CASSEGSNSNQPQHF. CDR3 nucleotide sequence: TGTGCCAGCAGCGAGGGGAGCAATAGCAATCAGCCCCAGCATTTT.

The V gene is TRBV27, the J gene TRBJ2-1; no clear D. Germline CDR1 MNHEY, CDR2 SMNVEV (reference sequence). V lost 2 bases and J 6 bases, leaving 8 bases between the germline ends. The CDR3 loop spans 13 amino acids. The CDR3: CASSLGMGNEQFF. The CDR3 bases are TGTGCCAGCAGTTTAGGTATGGGCAATGAGCAGTTCTTC.

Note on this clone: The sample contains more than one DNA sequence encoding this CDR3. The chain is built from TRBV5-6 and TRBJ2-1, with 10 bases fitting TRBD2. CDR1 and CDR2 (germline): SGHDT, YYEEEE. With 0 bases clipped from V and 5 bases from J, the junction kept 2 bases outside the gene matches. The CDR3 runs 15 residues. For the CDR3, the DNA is TGTGCCAGCAGCTTGGCACTAGCGGGGAACAATGAGCAGTTCTTC. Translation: CASSLALAGNNEQFF.

The CDR3 here is CASSAGVIGNEKLFF. CDR3 coding DNA: TGTGCCAGTAGCGCCGGTGTAATAGGTAATGAAAAACTGTTTTTT. This chain uses TRBV19 with TRBJ1-4, with D uncertain. The CDR3 sequence is 15 residues long. V was clipped by 6 bases and J by 4 bases, with 15 bases between them. Germline V lookup: CDR1 LNHDA, CDR2 SQIVND (reference sequence).

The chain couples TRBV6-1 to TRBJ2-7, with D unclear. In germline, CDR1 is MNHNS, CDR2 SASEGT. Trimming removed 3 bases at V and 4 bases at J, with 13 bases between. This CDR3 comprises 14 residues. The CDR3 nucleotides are TGTGCCAGCAGTGATTGGGGTAGGGTTTACGAGCAGTACTTC. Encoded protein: CASSDWGRVYEQYF.

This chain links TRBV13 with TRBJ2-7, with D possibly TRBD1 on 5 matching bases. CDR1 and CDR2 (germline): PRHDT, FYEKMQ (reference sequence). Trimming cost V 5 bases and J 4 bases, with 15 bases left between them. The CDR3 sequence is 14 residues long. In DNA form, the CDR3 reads TGTGCCAGCAGCACTTGGACACAACCTTACGAGCAGTACTTC. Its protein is CASSTWTQPYEQYF. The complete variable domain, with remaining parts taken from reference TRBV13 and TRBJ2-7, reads AAGVIQSPRHLIKEKRETATLKCYPIPRHDTVYWYQQGPGQDPQFLISFYEKMQSDKGSIPDRFSAQQFSDYHSELNMSSLELGDSALYFCASSTWTQPYEQYFGPGTRLTVT.

In DNA form, the CDR3 reads TGTGCCAGCAAAGAGGGACAGGGACGACAGCCCCAGCATTTT. Encoded protein: CASKEGQGRQPQHF. The chain combines TRBV2 with TRBJ1-5; 9 bases are a match to TRBD1. The J segment lost 7 bases and the V segment lost 7 bases, leaving 8 bases of the junction unmatched. The CDR3 consists of 14 residues. Germline V lookup: CDR1 SNHLY, CDR2 FYNNEI.

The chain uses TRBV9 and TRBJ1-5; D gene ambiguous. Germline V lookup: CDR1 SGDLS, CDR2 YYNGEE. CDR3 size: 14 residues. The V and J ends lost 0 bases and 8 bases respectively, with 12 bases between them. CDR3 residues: CASSVGGFGEPQHF. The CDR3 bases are TGTGCCAGCAGCGTAGGAGGGTTTGGAGAGCCCCAGCATTTT.

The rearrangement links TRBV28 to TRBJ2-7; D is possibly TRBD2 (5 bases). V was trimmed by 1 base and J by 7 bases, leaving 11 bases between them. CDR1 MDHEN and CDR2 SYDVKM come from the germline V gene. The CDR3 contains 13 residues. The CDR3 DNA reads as TGTGCCAGCAGTTTATACTCGGGGTGGGAGCAGTACTTC. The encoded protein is CASSLYSGWEQYF.

CDR3 in amino acids: CASSLYQRGLGEKLFF. In DNA form, the CDR3 reads TGTGCCAGCAGTTTATATCAACGGGGTTTAGGGGAAAAACTGTTTTTT. The J gene is TRBJ1-4, the V gene TRBV28; no reliable D call. V lost 1 base and J 8 bases, leaving 17 bases between the germline ends. In germline, CDR1 is MDHEN, CDR2 SYDVKM. This CDR3 has 16 amino acids.

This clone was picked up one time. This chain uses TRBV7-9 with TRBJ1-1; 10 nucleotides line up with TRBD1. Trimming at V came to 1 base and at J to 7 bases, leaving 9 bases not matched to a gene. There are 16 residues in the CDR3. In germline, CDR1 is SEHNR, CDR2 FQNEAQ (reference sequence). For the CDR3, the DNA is TGTGCCAGCAGCTTAGGGTCGGGACAGGGGAGCGATGAAGCTTTCTTT. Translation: CASSLGSGQGSDEAFF.

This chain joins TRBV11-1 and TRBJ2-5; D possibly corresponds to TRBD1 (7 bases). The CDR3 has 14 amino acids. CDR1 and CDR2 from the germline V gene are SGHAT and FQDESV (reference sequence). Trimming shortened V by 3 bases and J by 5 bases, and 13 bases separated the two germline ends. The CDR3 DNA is TGTGCCAGCAGCTTCGGGGCAGGGGGGGAGACCCAGTACTTC. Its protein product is CASSFGAGGETQYF. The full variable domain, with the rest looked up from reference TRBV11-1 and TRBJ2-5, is EAEVAQSPRYKITEKSQAVAFWCDPISGHATLYWYRQILGQGPELLVQFQDESVVDDSQLPKDRFSAERLKGVDSTLKIQPAELGDSAMYLCASSFGAGGETQYFGPGTRLLVL.

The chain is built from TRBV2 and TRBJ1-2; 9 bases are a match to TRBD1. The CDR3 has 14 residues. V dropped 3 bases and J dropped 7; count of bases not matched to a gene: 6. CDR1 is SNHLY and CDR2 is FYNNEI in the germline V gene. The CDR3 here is CASSDVQGAFGYTF. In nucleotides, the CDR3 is TGTGCCAGCAGTGACGTACAGGGGGCGTTTGGCTACACCTTC.

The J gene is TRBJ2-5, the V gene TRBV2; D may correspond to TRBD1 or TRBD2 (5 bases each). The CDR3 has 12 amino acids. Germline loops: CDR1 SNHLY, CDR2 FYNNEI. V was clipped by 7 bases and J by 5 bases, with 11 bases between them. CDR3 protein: CASKGRRETQYF. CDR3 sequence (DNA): TGTGCCAGCAAGGGGCGGAGGGAGACCCAGTACTTC.

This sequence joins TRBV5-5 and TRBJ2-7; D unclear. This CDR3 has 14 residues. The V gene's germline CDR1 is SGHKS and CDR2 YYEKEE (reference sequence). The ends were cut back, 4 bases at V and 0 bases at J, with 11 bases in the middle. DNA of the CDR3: TGTGCCAGCAGCCCCGACGGTTACTCCTACGAGCAGTACTTC. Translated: CASSPDGYSYEQYF.

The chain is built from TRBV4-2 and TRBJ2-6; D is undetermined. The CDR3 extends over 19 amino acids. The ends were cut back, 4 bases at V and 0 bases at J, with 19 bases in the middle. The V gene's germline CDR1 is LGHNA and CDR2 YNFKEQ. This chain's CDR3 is CASSPYPESRTSGANVLTF. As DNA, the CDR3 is TGTGCCAGCAGCCCATACCCTGAGAGCAGGACCTCTGGGGCCAACGTCCTGACTTTC.

The CDR3, as DNA: TGTGCCAGCAGTGACTGGGACAGGGGTATGGTCGACTATGGCTACACCTTC. It specifies CASSDWDRGMVDYGYTF. This sequence joins TRBV2 and TRBJ1-2; 10 bases are a match to TRBD1. V trimming: 3 bases; J trimming: 3 bases; junction bases outside the gene matches: 10. The CDR3 has 17 amino acids. CDR1 SNHLY and CDR2 FYNNEI come from the germline V gene.

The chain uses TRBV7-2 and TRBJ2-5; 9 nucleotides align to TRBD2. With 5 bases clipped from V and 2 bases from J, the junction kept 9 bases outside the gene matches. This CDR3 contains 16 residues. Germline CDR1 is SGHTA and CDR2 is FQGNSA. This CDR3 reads CASSLGAGGTQETQYF. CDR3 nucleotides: TGTGCCAGCAGCCTCGGAGCGGGGGGTACTCAAGAGACCCAGTACTTC. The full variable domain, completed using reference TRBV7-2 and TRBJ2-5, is GAGVSQSPSNKVTEKGKDVELRCDPISGHTALYWYRQSLGQGLEFLIYFQGNSAPDKSGLPSDRFSAERTGGSVSTLTIQRTQQEDSAVYLCASSLGAGGTQETQYFGPGTRLLVL.

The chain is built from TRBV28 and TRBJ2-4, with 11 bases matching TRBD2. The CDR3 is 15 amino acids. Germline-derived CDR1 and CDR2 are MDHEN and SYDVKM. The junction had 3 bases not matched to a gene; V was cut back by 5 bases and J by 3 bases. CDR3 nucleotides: TGTGCCAGCAGTCGGCTAGCGGGAGGCAAAAACATTCAGTACTTC. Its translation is CASSRLAGGKNIQYF. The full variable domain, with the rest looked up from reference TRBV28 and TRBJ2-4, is DVKVTQSSRYLVKRTGEKVFLECVQDMDHENMFWYRQDPGLGLRLIYFSYDVKMKEKGDIPEGYSVSREKKERFSLILESASTNQTSMYLCASSRLAGGKNIQYFGAGTRLSVL.

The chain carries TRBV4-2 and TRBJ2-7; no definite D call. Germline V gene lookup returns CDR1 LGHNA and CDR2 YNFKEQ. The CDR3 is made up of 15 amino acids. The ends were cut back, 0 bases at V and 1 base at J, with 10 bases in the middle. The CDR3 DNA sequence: TGTGCCAGCAGCCAAGAAGCCGACGGATCCTACGAGCAGTACTTC. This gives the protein CASSQEADGSYEQYF.

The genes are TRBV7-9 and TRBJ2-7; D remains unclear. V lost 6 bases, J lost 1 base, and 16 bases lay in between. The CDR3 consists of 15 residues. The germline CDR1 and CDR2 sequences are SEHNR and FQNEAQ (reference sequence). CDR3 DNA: TGTGCCAGCAGTCCGAGCCCGACACCTTCCTACGAGCAGTACTTC. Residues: CASSPSPTPSYEQYF.